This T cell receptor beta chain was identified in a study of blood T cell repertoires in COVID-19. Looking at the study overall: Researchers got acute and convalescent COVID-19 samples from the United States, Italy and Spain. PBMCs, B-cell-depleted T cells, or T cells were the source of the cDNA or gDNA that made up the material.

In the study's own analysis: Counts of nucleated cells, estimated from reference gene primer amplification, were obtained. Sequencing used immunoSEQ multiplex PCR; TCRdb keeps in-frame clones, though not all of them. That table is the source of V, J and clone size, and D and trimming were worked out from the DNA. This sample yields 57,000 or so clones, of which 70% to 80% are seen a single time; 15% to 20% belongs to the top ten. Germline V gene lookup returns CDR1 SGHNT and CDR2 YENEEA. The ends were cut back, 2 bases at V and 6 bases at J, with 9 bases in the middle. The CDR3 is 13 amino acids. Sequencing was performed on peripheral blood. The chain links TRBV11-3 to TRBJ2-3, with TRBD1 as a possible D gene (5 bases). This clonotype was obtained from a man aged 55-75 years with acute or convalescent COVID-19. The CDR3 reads CASSLNRMDTQYF. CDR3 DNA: TGTGCCAGCAGCTTAAACAGGATGGATACGCAGTATTTT.